This T cell receptor (beta chain) was identified in a study of T cell responses to AZD1222 COVID-19 vaccine. The CDR3 runs 14 residues. Germline CDR1 is ENHRY and CDR2 is SYGVKD. V lost 6 bases to trimming and J lost 7 bases, with 13 bases between them. Broader study findings: Donors were mostly white British, more females; clonal diversity possibly underestimated. Variant regions that are unmutated are reportedly the target of nearly half of spike-specific TCRs. Only 5 or 6 people who got AZD1222 tested seropositive at baseline. Repertoires were collected only later (after the peak T cell response had occurred).

Produced via immunoSEQ multiplex PCR; TCRdb's table is partial and in-frame only. The sample yields around 130,000 clones, about nine tenths seen once. This clone was found a few times. Antigen unknown. The V gene is TRBV10-3, the J gene TRBJ1-6; no definite D call. This clonotype was obtained from an adult who received the AZD1222 COVID-19 vaccine. The material sequenced was peripheral blood, taken 28 days after the second AZD1222 dose. CDR3 protein: CAISQDRRNSPLHF. The DNA of the CDR3 is TGTGCCATCAGCCAGGATAGGCGAAATTCACCCCTCCACTTT.